A few counts support the clone carrying this T cell receptor beta chain. What it binds is not known. CDR1 and CDR2 from the germline V gene are LGHDT and YNNKEL (reference sequence). This CDR3 spans 15 amino acids. Trimming left V 4 bases short and J 8 bases short, with 20 bases between. This specimen comes from a study of blood T cells in healthy people across ages. Overall study findings and caveats: Per million T cells, TCR beta diversity dropped roughly linearly as age increased.

Alongside a J-beta primer mix, a sample-barcoded 5' primer served in a second PCR lasting about 6 to 12 cycles. TCRdb re-analysed the 5' RACE reads in MiXCR, keeping a single row per CDR3 protein. In the table there are 650,000 to 900,000 distinct CDR3 sequences, around 62% of which are singletons. This TCR derives from a young man in good health. The rearrangement joins TRBV3-1 to TRBJ1-2; D gene unclear. The source material was blood. The CDR3: CASSPPADPGGGYTF. CDR3 nucleotide sequence: TGTGCCAGCAGCCCCCCAGCGGACCCCGGTGGGGGCTACACCTTC.